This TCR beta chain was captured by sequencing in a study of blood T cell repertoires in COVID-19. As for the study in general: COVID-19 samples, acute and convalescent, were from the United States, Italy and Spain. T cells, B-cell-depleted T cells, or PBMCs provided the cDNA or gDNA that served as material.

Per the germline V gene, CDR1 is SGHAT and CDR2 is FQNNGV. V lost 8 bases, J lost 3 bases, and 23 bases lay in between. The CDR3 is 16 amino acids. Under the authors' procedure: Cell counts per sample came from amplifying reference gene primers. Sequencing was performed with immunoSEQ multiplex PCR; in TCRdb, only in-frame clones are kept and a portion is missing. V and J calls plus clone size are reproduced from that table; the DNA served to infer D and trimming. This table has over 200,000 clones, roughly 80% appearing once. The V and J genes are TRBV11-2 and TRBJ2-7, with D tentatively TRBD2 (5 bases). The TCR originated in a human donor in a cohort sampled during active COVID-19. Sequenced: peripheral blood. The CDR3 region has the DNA TGTGCCAGCTCCGGACGGGGAGCGCGGAGTCACTACGAGCAGTACTTC. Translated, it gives CASSGRGARSHYEQYF.